One TCR beta chain is described in this entry. These data come from a study of blood T cells in healthy people across ages. Germline loops: CDR1 SGHTS, CDR2 YDEGEE. This CDR3 region has 15 residues. The ends lost 6 bases at V and 0 bases at J; junction bases unmatched: 8. It was with a sample-barcoded 5' primer and a J-beta primer mix that a second PCR of about 7 to 12 cycles was run. TCRdb independently ran MiXCR on the 5' RACE reads; one entry per CDR3 protein. The sample includes 700,000 or so distinct CDR3 sequences, about a fifth seen only once; the top ten take about 22%. The TCR sequence derives from a man in his 70s in good health. Source material: blood. The V gene is TRBV5-8, the J gene TRBJ1-2, with 7 bases that match TRBD1. The CDR3, as DNA: TGTGCCAGCATTTTGACAGGGAGATCTAACTATGGCTACACCTTC. This gives the protein CASILTGRSNYGYTF.